This T cell receptor beta chain was identified during a study of blood T cell repertoires in COVID-19. Original methodology: Reference gene primer amplification in the assay estimated nucleated cell counts. Clones were sequenced by immunoSEQ multiplex PCR, and TCRdb holds only the in-frame ones, with some missing. D and trimming come from the DNA, and the V and J calls and clone size come from that table. The sample holds roughly 110,000 clones, roughly nine tenths seen once. Material for sequencing was peripheral blood. This TCR derives from a man aged 40-49 years with active or convalescent COVID-19.

The chain's CDR3 is CASSPGSSITEAFF. CDR3 nucleotides: TGTGCCAGCAGCCCGGGGTCCTCTATCACTGAAGCTTTCTTT. The chain links TRBV11-2 to TRBJ1-1; D is unclear. The CDR3 sequence is 14 residues long. Trimming took 5 bases from V and 4 from J, leaving 14 bases between them. The V gene's germline CDR1 is SGHAT and CDR2 FQNNGV.